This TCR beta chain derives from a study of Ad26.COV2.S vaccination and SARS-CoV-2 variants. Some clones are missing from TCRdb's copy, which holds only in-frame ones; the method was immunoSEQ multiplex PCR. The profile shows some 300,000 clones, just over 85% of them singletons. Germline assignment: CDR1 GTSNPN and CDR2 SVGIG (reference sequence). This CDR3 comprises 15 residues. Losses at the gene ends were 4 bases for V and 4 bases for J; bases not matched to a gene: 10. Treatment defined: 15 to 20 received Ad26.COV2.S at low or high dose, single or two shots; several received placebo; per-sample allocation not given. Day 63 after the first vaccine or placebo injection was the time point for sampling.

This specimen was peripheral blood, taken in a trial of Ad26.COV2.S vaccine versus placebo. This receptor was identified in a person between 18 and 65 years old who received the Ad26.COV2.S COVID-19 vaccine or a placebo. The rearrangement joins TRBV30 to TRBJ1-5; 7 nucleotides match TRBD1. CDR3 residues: CAWTGGTERNQPQHF. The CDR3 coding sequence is TGTGCCTGGACCGGGGGGACAGAACGTAATCAGCCCCAGCATTTT.